These 17 T cell receptor beta chains share one sample of origin, sequenced in a study of T-cell reconstitution after alpha-beta-depleted transplantation in children. Preparing the TCRbeta library involved the use of unique molecular identifiers. TCRdb independently ran MiXCR on the PCR reads; one entry per CDR3 protein. In the table there are over 150,000 distinct CDR3 sequences, more than 6.5% of which are singletons. Specimen: PBMCs from the stem cell graft donor, collected from the stem cell graft. The receptor set was obtained from a human donor who donated a stem cell graft to a child with Wiskott-Aldrich syndrome.

V is TRBV24-1 and J is TRBJ1-1; D is unresolved. The CDR3 is 11 amino acids. CDR1 and CDR2 from the germline V gene are KGHDR and SFDVKD. The V gene lost 0 bases and the J gene lost 12 bases, with 7 bases spanning the gap. The CDR3, as DNA: TGTGCCACCAGTGATTTGACAATGACTTTCTTT. Translating gives CATSDLTMTFF.

As for this clonotype: A junction end diverges from the germline sequence, so it may reflect a read error. The genes are TRBV11-2 and TRBJ2-5; TRBD2 aligns across 12 bases. CDR1 is SGHAT, CDR2 FQNNGV, per germline. The CDR3 contains 19 residues. CDR3 residues: CASSLGRTSGTYFQETLYF. The CDR3 bases are TGTGCCAGCAGCTTAGGTCGGACTAGCGGGACCTACTTCCAAGAGACCCTGTACTTC.

This clonotype has more than one count but fewer than ten. The chain is built from TRBV3-1 and TRBJ1-5, with D unclear. Trimming took off 4 bases at V and 4 bases at J, with 14 bases between the two ends. Looked up from germline, CDR1 is LGHDT and CDR2 is YNNKEL (reference sequence). The CDR3 is 15 amino acids. The CDR3 loop reads CASSPTAGRNQPQHF. Written as DNA, the CDR3 is TGTGCCAGCAGCCCCACGGCAGGAAGAAATCAGCCCCAGCATTTT. Based on the CDR3 plus reference TRBV3-1 and TRBJ1-5, the full variable domain is DTAVSQTPKYLVTQMGNDKSIKCEQNLGHDTMYWYKQDSKKFLKIMFSYNNKELIINETVPNRFSPKSPDKAHLNLHINSLELGDSAVYFCASSPTAGRNQPQHFGDGTRLSIL.

This clonotype was counted ten times or more. The rearrangement links TRBV7-9 to TRBJ2-4; 7 bases fit TRBD1. CDR1 and CDR2 from the germline V gene are SEHNR and FQNEAQ (reference sequence). This CDR3 is built from 13 residues. The ends lost 4 bases at V and 8 bases at J; junction bases unmatched: 5. The CDR3 is CASSSSTGDIQYF. The CDR3 nucleotides are TGTGCCAGCAGCTCGTCTACAGGGGACATTCAGTACTTC.

In this sample, this clonotype turned up many times. This chain joins TRBV29-1 and TRBJ1-2; D gene ambiguous. Germline V gives CDR1 SQVTM, CDR2 ANQGSEA. V lost 6 bases and J 4 bases, leaving 15 bases between the germline ends. CDR3 length equals 13 residues. The DNA for the CDR3 is TGCAGCGTAGACCTCACCTGGGGCTATGGCTACACCTTC. Its translation: CSVDLTWGYGYTF.

V gene TRBV7-8 combines with J gene TRBJ1-5; D call uncertain. Germline CDR1 reads SGHVS; CDR2 reads FQNEAQ. This CDR3 is 19 amino acids long. V dropped 0 bases and J dropped 0 bases, with 18 bases sitting between them. This CDR3 reads CASSLASVRGRNSNQPQHF. For the CDR3, the DNA is TGTGCCAGCAGCTTAGCCTCAGTACGTGGGCGGAATAGCAATCAGCCCCAGCATTTT.

This clonotype occurred many times. The chain uses TRBV6-2 or TRBV6-3 and TRBJ2-1; no firm D call. The ends were cut back, 7 bases at V and 0 bases at J, with 19 bases in the middle. The length of the CDR3 is 17 residues. The germline gives CDR1 MNHEY, CDR2 SVGEGT. The CDR3 DNA follows: TGTGCCAGCACCGTACGGGCGGCACTTTTCTCCTACAATGAGCAGTTCTTC. Translated: CASTVRAALFSYNEQFF.

This clonotype was seen many times. V is TRBV7-2 and J is TRBJ2-7; a weak D match, TRBD1 (5 bases). Germline CDR1 is SGHTA and CDR2 is FQGNSA. Deletions cut 2 bases from V and 9 bases from J, with 14 bases between. This CDR3 region has 13 residues. CDR3 residues: CASSLRSGNVQYF. CDR3 nucleotides: TGTGCCAGCAGCTTAAGGTCAGGGAATGTGCAGTACTTC.

This clonotype came up a few times. The chain employs TRBV6-1 and TRBJ1-1, with D uncertain. V was trimmed by 2 bases and J by 1 base, leaving 11 bases between them. Germline V gene sequence: CDR1 MNHNS, CDR2 SASEGT. The CDR3 is made up of 15 amino acids. The CDR3 nucleotides are TGTGCCAGCAGTGAATCGGGTTTCTGGAACACTGAAGCTTTCTTT. It specifies CASSESGFWNTEAFF.

In this sample, this clonotype turned up many times. V gene TRBV12-3 or TRBV12-4 combines with J gene TRBJ2-1; D call uncertain. The CDR3 spans 15 residues. The germline V and J ends were trimmed by 6 bases and 6 bases, with 18 bases remaining between them. The CDR3 region is CASRSGRLGSNEQFF. CDR3 DNA: TGTGCCAGCAGATCGGGCCGGCTGGGGTCCAATGAGCAGTTCTTC.

This clonotype was counted ten times or more. V gene TRBV12-3 or TRBV12-4 combines with J gene TRBJ1-5; the match to TRBD1 covers 8 bases. The CDR3 contains 14 residues. V lost 9 bases and J lost 1; bases outside the gene matches: 5. CDR3 protein: CASTGGVSNQPQHF. The CDR3 region has the DNA TGTGCCAGTACAGGGGGTGTAAGCAATCAGCCCCAGCATTTT.

This clonotype was seen repeatedly, ten times or more. The chain employs TRBV20-1 and TRBJ1-5, with D possibly matching TRBD1 (5 bases). Germline CDR1 and CDR2: DFQATT and SNEGSKA (reference sequence). This CDR3 spans 15 amino acids. V was pared by 3 bases and J by 11 bases, with 23 bases between. CDR3: CSARRAGTDDPAQHF. In DNA, the CDR3 is TGCAGTGCTAGGCGGGCGGGGACCGACGACCCGGCCCAGCATTTT.

The sample holds a few counts of this clonotype. The chain employs TRBV30 and TRBJ2-1, with a tentative D call TRBD2 (5 bases). In germline, CDR1 is GTSNPN, CDR2 SVGIG (reference sequence). The CDR3 contains 12 residues. V gave up 7 bases and J gave up 8 bases, with 15 bases separating them. The CDR3 DNA follows: TGTGCCTCCCAGGCGGGTAGCCATGAGCAGTTCTTC. The encoded protein is CASQAGSHEQFF.

This clonotype came up many times. This chain links TRBV20-1 with TRBJ2-2; 10 bases fit TRBD2. The CDR3 sequence is 16 residues long. V lost 3 bases to trimming and J lost 3 bases; unmatched junction nucleotides: 7. Germline V gives CDR1 DFQATT, CDR2 SNEGSKA (reference sequence). The CDR3, as DNA: TGCAGTGCTAGTATCCCTAGCGGGAGACACACCGGGGAGCTGTTTTTT. It is translated as CSASIPSGRHTGELFF.

This clonotype occurred many times. The rearrangement uses TRBV6-6 and TRBJ1-1, with D unclear. Between the trimmed V and J ends, which lost 8 bases and 1 base, there was a span of 8 bases. Germline CDR1 MNHNY, CDR2 SVGAGI (reference sequence). This CDR3 is built from 12 residues. The CDR3 is CASLRGNTEAFF. For the CDR3, the DNA is TGTGCCAGCCTACGAGGGAACACTGAAGCTTTCTTT.

The chain has TRBV7-2 and TRBJ1-5; the D gene is possibly TRBD1 (6 bases). There are 16 residues in the CDR3. V dropped 1 base and J dropped 0 bases, with 10 bases sitting between them. Germline values: CDR1 SGHTA, CDR2 FQGNSA. This chain's CDR3 is CASSLDGQNSNQPQHF. The CDR3 nucleotides read TGTGCCAGCAGCTTAGATGGACAGAATAGCAATCAGCCCCAGCATTTT. Looking up the rest from reference TRBV7-2 and TRBJ1-5 gives the full variable domain: GAGVSQSPSNKVTEKGKDVELRCDPISGHTALYWYRQSLGQGLEFLIYFQGNSAPDKSGLPSDRFSAERTGGSVSTLTIQRTQQEDSAVYLCASSLDGQNSNQPQHFGDGTRLSIL.

This clonotype appeared many times. The chain recombines TRBV9 with TRBJ2-7; 10 positions match TRBD1. The V segment lost 4 bases and the J segment 6 bases; nucleotides outside the gene matches: 7. The CDR3 is made up of 14 amino acids. Germline CDR1 and CDR2: SGDLS and YYNGEE. The CDR3 DNA follows: TGTGCCAGCAGCCCACGGACAGGGGGTAGCGAGCAGTACTTC. It yields the protein CASSPRTGGSEQYF.